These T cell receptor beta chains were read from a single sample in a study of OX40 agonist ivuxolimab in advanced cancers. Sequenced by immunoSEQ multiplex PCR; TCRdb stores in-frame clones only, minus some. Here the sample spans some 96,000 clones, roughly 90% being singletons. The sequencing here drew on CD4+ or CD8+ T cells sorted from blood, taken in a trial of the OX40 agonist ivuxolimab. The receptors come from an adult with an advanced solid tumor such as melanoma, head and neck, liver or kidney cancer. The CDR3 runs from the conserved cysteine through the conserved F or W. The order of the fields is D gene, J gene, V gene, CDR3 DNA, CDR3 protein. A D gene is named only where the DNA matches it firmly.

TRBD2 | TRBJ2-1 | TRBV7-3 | TGTGCCAGCAGCTTAAATGGCGGGAGGGCCACTGAGCAGTTCTTC | CASSLNGGRATEQFF
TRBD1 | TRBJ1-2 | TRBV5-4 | TGTGCCAGCAGCTTGGCCAAGGGGGCCTCGAACTATGGCTACACCTTC | CASSLAKGASNYGYTF
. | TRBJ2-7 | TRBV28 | TGTGCCAGCAGTTTGACCATTCGGCAGTACTTC | CASSLTIRQYF
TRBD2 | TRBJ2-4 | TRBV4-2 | TGTGCCAGCAGCCTCCGCCAAGTAAGCCCCCTAGCGGGGGTCAAAAACATTCAGTACTTC | CASSLRQVSPLAGVKNIQYF
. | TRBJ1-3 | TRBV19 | TGTGCCAGTAAGACAGGACACTCTGGAAACACCATATATTTT | CASKTGHSGNTIYF
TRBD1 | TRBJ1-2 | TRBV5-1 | TGCGCCAGCAGCTTGGAAGGGGGCGCGGCCTATGGCTACACCTTC | CASSLEGGAAYGYTF
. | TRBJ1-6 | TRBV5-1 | TGCGCCAGCAGCTTGGAGGTTGGGACCTATAATTCACCCCTCCACTTT | CASSLEVGTYNSPLHF
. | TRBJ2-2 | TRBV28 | TGTGCCAGCAGTTTATCGGGGTCCGCGAACACCGGGGAGCTGTTTTTT | CASSLSGSANTGELFF
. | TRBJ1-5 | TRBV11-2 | TGTGCCAGCAGCCCCACCGGGGGCCGTCAGCCCCAGCATTTT | CASSPTGGRQPQHF
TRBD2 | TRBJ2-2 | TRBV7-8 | TGTGCCAGCAGCTTAGCACTAGCGAGGGGGGAGCTGTTTTTT | CASSLALARGELFF
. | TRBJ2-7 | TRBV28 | TGTGCCAGCAGTTTCCCAGCTGACATAGTCTACGAGCAGTACTTC | CASSFPADIVYEQYF
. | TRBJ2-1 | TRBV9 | TGTGCCACCGTCCGTAGCGGCCATAGGGGCAATGAGCAGTTCTTC | CATVRSGHRGNEQFF
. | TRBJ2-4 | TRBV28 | TGTGCCAGCAGTTTGGGTGGGGTAGCCAAAAACATTCAGTACTTC | CASSLGGVAKNIQYF
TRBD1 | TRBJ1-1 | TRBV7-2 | TGTGCCAGCAGCCCGGGACAGGGGAACATGAACACTGAAGCTTTCTTT | CASSPGQGNMNTEAFF
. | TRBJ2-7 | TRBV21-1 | TGTGCCAGCAGCAAGACAGGGGACGAGCAGTACTTC | CASSKTGDEQYF
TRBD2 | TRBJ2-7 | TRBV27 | TGTGCCAGCCGTGAATCTAGCGGGAGGGCCTACGAGCAGTACTTC | CASRESSGRAYEQYF